The T cell receptor (beta chain) described here comes from a study of regulatory T cells in long-lasting Graves disease. Broader study findings: Thyroid tissue was not studied; only peripheral blood was.

This CDR3 spans 17 amino acids. CDR1 and CDR2 (germline): SGHRS, YFSETQ. This clonotype showed up just a few times. As yet, its antigen is unknown. One junction end does not reproduce the germline sequence, and a read error may be involved. The time point was: newly diagnosed GD, antithyroid drugs for less than 3 months. PBMC RNA served as the TCR library source. Building the TCR beta libraries relied on iRepertoire HTBI primers, and CDR3 regions underwent Arm-PCR. TCRdb itself ran the multiplex PCR reads through MiXCR, one entry per CDR3 protein. The table records some 490,000 distinct CDR3 sequences, 9.5% to 15% of them present only once. These same data were also listed under a study on T cells in Graves' hyperthyroidism and ophthalmopathy.

Source: peripheral blood mononuclear cells (PBMCs), taken at new diagnosis, from a patient treated with antithyroid drugs. The receptor was derived from a woman under 40 with Graves disease. The gene calls are TRBV5-1 and TRBJ2-2; 9 nucleotides line up with TRBD2. The CDR3 sequence: CASSVDQGLAGSGELFF. The CDR3 nucleotides read TGTGCCAGCAGCGTAGATCAGGGGCTAGCGGGAAGCGGGGAGCTGTTTTTT.